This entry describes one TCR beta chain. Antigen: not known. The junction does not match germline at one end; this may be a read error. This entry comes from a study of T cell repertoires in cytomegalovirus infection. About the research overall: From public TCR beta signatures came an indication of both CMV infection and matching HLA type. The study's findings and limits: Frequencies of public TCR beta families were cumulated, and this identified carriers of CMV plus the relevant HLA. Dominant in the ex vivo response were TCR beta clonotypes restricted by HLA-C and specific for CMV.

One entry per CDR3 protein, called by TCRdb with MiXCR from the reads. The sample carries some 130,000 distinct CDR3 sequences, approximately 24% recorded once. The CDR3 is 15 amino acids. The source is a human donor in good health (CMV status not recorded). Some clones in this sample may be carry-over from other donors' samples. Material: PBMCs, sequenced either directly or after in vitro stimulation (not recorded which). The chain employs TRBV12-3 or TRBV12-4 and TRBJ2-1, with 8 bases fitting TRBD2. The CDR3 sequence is CARSSSGRVYNEQFF. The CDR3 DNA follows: TGTGCCCGCAGCTCGAGCGGGAGAGTATACAATGAGCAGTTCTTC.